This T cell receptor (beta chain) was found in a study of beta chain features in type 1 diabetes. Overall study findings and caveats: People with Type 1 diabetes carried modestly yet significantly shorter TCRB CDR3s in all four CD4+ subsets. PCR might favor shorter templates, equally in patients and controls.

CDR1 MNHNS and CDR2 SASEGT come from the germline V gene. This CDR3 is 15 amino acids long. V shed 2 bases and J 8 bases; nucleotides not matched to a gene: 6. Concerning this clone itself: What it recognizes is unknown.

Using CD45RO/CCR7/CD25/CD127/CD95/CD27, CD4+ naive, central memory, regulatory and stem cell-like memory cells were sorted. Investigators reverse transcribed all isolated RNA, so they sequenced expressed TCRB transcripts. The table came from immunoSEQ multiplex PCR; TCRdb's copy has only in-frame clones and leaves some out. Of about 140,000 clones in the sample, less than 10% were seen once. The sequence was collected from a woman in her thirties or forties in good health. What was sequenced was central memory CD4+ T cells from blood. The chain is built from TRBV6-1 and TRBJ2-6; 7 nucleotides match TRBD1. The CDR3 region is CASSESRTGTNVLTF. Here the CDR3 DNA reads TGTGCCAGCAGTGAATCCAGGACAGGTACCAACGTCCTGACTTTC.